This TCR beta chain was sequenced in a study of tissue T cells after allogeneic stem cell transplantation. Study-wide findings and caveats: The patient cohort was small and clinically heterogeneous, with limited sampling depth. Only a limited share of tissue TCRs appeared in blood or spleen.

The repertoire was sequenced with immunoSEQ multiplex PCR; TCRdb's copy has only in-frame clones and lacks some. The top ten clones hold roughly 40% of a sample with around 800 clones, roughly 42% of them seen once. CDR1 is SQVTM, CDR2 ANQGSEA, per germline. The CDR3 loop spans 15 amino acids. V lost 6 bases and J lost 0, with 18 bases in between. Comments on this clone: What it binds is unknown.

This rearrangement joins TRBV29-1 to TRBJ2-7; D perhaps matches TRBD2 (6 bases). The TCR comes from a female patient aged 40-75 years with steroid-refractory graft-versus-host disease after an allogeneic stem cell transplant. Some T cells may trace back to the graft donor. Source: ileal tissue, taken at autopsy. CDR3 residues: CSVDTSPVRSYEQYF. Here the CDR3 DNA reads TGCAGCGTAGATACTAGCCCGGTTCGCTCCTACGAGCAGTACTTC.